The 20 T cell receptor beta chains presented below share a single source sample, sequenced in a study of post-analysis software for immune sequencing data. Their target antigens are unknown. Overall study findings and caveats: In patients, four to six TRBV segments were more frequent than in controls, with TRBV5-6, TRBV5-1 and TRBV20-1 among them.

Unique molecular identifiers were carried by the TCR beta cDNA libraries. TCRdb analysed the PCR reads with MiXCR anew, one entry per CDR3 protein. The table records approximately 770,000 distinct CDR3 sequences, about 43% of them present only once. Sample: blood. These receptor sequences come from a girl under 18 with multiple sclerosis.

This clonotype was counted ten times or more. This sequence joins TRBV6-5 and TRBJ2-7; 7 bases are shared with TRBD1. Per the germline V gene, CDR1 is MNHEY and CDR2 is SVGAGI. Losses at the gene ends were 6 bases for V and 1 base for J; bases not matched to a gene: 12. This CDR3 has 16 amino acids. The CDR3 spells CASRLNRGQGSYEQYF. CDR3 in DNA: TGTGCCAGCAGGCTAAACAGGGGCCAGGGGTCCTACGAGCAGTACTTC.

Only a few counts were recorded for this clonotype. An end of the junction differs from the germline gene, which may be a read error. V gene TRBV20-1 combines with J gene TRBJ1-4; 7 nucleotides line up with TRBD1. Germline V lookup: CDR1 DFQATT, CDR2 SNEGSKA (reference sequence). The CDR3 is made up of 16 amino acids. The CDR3 here is CSARLDGTESNEKRFF. The DNA for the CDR3 is TGCAGTGCTAGATTGGACGGGACAGAATCTAATGAAAAACGGTTTTTT.

This clonotype has just a few counts. The V and J genes are TRBV12-3 or TRBV12-4 and TRBJ2-1; TRBD2 agrees at 10 bases. The trim removed 8 bases at V and 7 bases at J, leaving 11 bases unmatched. This CDR3 has 15 residues. In nucleotides, the CDR3 is TGTGCCAGCGTCCTTGGCCCAGCGGGAGGGAATGAGCAGTTCTTC. It codes for CASVLGPAGGNEQFF.

The DNA for the CDR3 is TGTGCCAGCAGTTCCGACAGCTCCGCCGGGACCCAGTACTTC. Its protein is CASSSDSSAGTQYF. The chain couples TRBV28 to TRBJ2-5, with D maybe TRBD1 (5 bases). This CDR3 spans 14 amino acids. The V gene lost 4 bases and the J gene lost 7 bases, with 16 bases spanning the gap. CDR1 is MDHEN, CDR2 SYDVKM, per germline.

The chain links TRBV5-1 to TRBJ2-1; D remains unclear. The CDR3 is 15 amino acids. In germline, CDR1 is SGHRS, CDR2 YFSETQ. The V end lost 0 bases, the J end lost 3 bases, and 10 bases lay between the germline ends. CDR3 region: CASSLDGNFYNEQFF. The CDR3 DNA is TGCGCCAGCAGCTTGGACGGAAACTTCTACAATGAGCAGTTCTTC.

The chain joins TRBV10-3 to TRBJ2-1, with 10 bases matching TRBD1. The CDR3 is 21 residues long. The J segment lost 10 bases and the V segment lost 5 bases, leaving 29 bases of the junction unmatched. Germline CDR1 and CDR2: ENHRY and SYGVKD. CDR3 loop: CAISRTTPPGQGRNVSYEQFF. CDR3 nucleotide sequence: TGTGCCATCAGTCGAACAACGCCTCCGGGACAGGGGAGAAATGTCTCCTACGAGCAGTTCTTC.

This clonotype was seen only a few times. V gene TRBV7-8 combines with J gene TRBJ1-6; D is ambiguous. There are 19 residues in the CDR3. From germline, CDR1 is SGHVS and CDR2 FQNEAQ. V was pared by 1 base and J by 7 bases, with 23 bases between. CDR3: CASSLESGPRAGRNSPLHF. CDR3 DNA sequence: TGTGCCAGCAGCTTAGAGAGCGGCCCACGGGCTGGCCGGAATTCACCCCTCCACTTT.

The CDR3 bases are TGTGCCAGCACCCTGACAGGGGCCAGGGAGCTGTTTTTT. Translation gives CASTLTGARELFF. The chain recombines TRBV6-6 with TRBJ2-2; 8 nucleotides align to TRBD1. The CDR3 loop spans 13 amino acids. Losses at the gene ends were 7 bases for V and 9 bases for J; bases not matched to a gene: 7. CDR1 and CDR2 from the germline V gene are MNHNY and SVGAGI (reference sequence).

This clonotype was observed a few times. This chain uses TRBV6-5 with TRBJ2-1; unclear D gene. Germline V gives CDR1 MNHEY, CDR2 SVGAGI. The ends were cut back, 5 bases at V and 7 bases at J, with 18 bases in the middle. The CDR3 has 15 amino acids. The CDR3 loop reads CASSPRLGLGNEQFF. The DNA of the CDR3 is TGTGCCAGCAGTCCGAGGCTGGGATTGGGTAATGAGCAGTTCTTC.

The V and J genes are TRBV10-3 and TRBJ2-3, with D maybe TRBD2 (6 bases). V was clipped by 8 bases and J by 2 bases, with 11 bases between them. Germline V lookup: CDR1 ENHRY, CDR2 SYGVKD. The CDR3 is 13 amino acids. CDR3 in amino acids: CAIGTALTDTQYF. The CDR3, as DNA: TGTGCCATCGGGACTGCTCTCACAGATACGCAGTATTTT.

This clonotype came up a few times. The CDR3 DNA sequence: TGTGCCAGCAGTTTAGGGCCCCAAACTGGGGACGAGCAGTACTTC. It translates to CASSLGPQTGDEQYF. The rearrangement joins TRBV28 to TRBJ2-7; no clear D. CDR1 MDHEN and CDR2 SYDVKM come from the germline V gene. Trimming removed 2 bases at V and 5 bases at J, with 16 bases between. CDR3 length equals 15 residues.

The chain employs TRBV20-1 and TRBJ2-2; 9 nucleotides align to TRBD2. V dropped 0 bases and J dropped 6; count of bases not matched to a gene: 8. Germline V gives CDR1 DFQATT, CDR2 SNEGSKA (reference sequence). The CDR3 sequence is 16 residues long. CDR3 loop: CSAREVPSGNSGELFF. Written as DNA, the CDR3 is TGCAGTGCTAGAGAGGTCCCTAGCGGGAATTCCGGGGAGCTGTTTTTT.

This rearrangement joins TRBV20-1 to TRBJ2-1; TRBD1 is a possible D gene (5 bases). This CDR3 has 14 amino acids. Germline CDR1 reads DFQATT; CDR2 reads SNEGSKA (reference sequence). V lost 4 bases to trimming and J lost 0 bases, with 10 bases between them. The CDR3 reads CSANRQSSYNEQFF. The CDR3 DNA sequence: TGCAGTGCTAATAGACAGAGCTCCTACAATGAGCAGTTCTTC.

This clonotype appeared a single time. The chain couples TRBV29-1 to TRBJ1-2, with D tentatively TRBD1 (5 bases). Trimming left V 7 bases short and J 4 bases short, with 13 bases between. This CDR3 is 12 amino acids long. The germline CDR1 and CDR2 sequences are SQVTM and ANQGSEA. The CDR3 DNA is TGCAGCGCCACGGCCGGGGGCTATGGCTACACCTTC. This gives the protein CSATAGGYGYTF.

Only a few counts were recorded for this clonotype. The chain recombines TRBV11-1 with TRBJ2-3; 9 nucleotides align to TRBD1. This CDR3 is built from 15 residues. Germline CDR1 and CDR2: SGHAT and FQDESV (reference sequence). V trimming: 5 bases; J trimming: 3 bases; junction bases outside the gene matches: 6. CDR3 in amino acids: CASSGGQGRTDTQYF. The CDR3 region has the DNA TGTGCCAGCAGCGGCGGACAGGGGAGGACAGATACGCAGTATTTT.

The chain carries TRBV28 and TRBJ2-6; tentatively, D is TRBD1 (5 bases). Germline-derived CDR1 and CDR2 are MDHEN and SYDVKM. This CDR3 contains 15 residues. With 3 bases removed from V and 6 bases from J, the gap between germline ends came to 12 bases. The CDR3: CASSLFQGKANVLTF. DNA for the CDR3: TGTGCCAGCAGTTTGTTCCAGGGAAAGGCCAACGTCCTGACTTTC.

A few counts support this clonotype. One end of the junction fails to match germline, which may point to a read error. This sequence joins TRBV20-1 and TRBJ2-3, with 9 positions matching TRBD2. The CDR3 loop spans 11 amino acids. CDR1 and CDR2 from the germline V gene are DFQATT and SNEGSKA (reference sequence). This CDR3 is CSTSGRDTQYF. The CDR3 region has the DNA TGCAGTACTAGCGGGCGAGATACGCAGTATTTT.

This chain connects TRBV7-2 to TRBJ1-2; D remains unclear. Germline V gene lookup returns CDR1 SGHTA and CDR2 FQGNSA. With 6 bases removed from V and 0 bases from J, the gap between germline ends came to 5 bases. This CDR3 region has 12 residues. The DNA of the CDR3 is TGTGCCAGCAGACGGCCTAACTATGGCTACACCTTC. It codes for CASRRPNYGYTF.

The chain couples TRBV12-3 or TRBV12-4 to TRBJ2-7; D uncertain. V was cut by 7 bases and J by 4 bases, with 11 bases left in between. This CDR3 is 12 amino acids long. The CDR3 DNA follows: TGTGCCAGCACCCCTTCGGGTTACGAGCAGTACTTC. Its translation: CASTPSGYEQYF.

The chain joins TRBV5-1 to TRBJ2-2; 14 positions match TRBD2. Germline V gene lookup returns CDR1 SGHRS and CDR2 YFSETQ. V lost 4 bases and J lost 7; bases outside the gene matches: 9. This CDR3 is 17 amino acids long. The CDR3 DNA sequence: TGCGCCAGCAGCCCCGGGACTAGCGGGAGAATCGGCGGGGAGCTGTTTTTT. Protein sequence: CASSPGTSGRIGGELFF.